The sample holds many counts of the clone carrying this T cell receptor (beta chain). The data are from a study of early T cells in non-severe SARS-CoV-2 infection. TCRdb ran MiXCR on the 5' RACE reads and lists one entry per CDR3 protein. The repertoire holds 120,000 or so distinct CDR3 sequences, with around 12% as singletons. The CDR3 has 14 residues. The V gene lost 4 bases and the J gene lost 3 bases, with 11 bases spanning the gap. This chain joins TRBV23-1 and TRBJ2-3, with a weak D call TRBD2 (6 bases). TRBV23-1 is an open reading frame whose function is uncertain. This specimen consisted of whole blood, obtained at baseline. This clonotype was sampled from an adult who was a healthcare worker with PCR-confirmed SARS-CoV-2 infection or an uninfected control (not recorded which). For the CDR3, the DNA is TGCGCCAGCAGTCCCCCCGGGAGAACAGATACGCAGTATTTT. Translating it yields CASSPPGRTDTQYF.